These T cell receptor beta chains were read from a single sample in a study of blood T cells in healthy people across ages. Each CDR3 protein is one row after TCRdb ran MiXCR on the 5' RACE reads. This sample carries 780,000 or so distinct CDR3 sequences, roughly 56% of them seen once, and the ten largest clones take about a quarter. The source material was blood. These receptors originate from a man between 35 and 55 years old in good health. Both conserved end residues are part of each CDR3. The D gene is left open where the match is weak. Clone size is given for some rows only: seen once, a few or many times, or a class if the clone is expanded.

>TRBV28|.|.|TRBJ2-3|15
TGTGCCAGCAGTTTTGAAGTCATCGCGGCAGATACGCAGTATTTT
CASSFEVIAADTQYF
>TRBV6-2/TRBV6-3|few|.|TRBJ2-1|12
TGTGCCAGCAGTTACCGCACCAATGAGCAGTTCTTC
CASSYRTNEQFF
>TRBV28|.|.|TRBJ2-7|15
TGTGCCAGCAGTTTACACCAACCGAGGGGCTACGAGCAGTACTTC
CASSLHQPRGYEQYF
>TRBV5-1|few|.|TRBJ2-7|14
TGCGCCAGCAGCTACCATGAGGGGTATACCGAGCAGTACTTC
CASSYHEGYTEQYF
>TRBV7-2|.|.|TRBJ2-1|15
TGTGCCAGCAGCTTAGTTCAGAAACCCAACAATGAGCAGTTCTTC
CASSLVQKPNNEQFF
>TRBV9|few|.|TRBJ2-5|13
TGTGCCAGCAGCCCCCTTACGCAAGAGACCCAGTACTTC
CASSPLTQETQYF
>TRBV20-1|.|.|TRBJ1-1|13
TGCAGTGGGATTGATCGTCTGAACACTGAAGCTTTCTTT
CSGIDRLNTEAFF
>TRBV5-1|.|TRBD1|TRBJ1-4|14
TGCGCCAGCAGCGCGACAGGGGGGACTTCTAATCTGTTTTTT
CASSATGGTSNLFF
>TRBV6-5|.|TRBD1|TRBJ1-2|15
TGTGCCAGCAGTGACTGGACAGGGACCTCCTATGGCTACACCTTC
CASSDWTGTSYGYTF
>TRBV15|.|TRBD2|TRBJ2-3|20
TGTGCCACCAGCAGAGATTTAGGCCTAGCGGGAGGGGGTAGCACAGATACGCAGTATTTT
CATSRDLGLAGGGSTDTQYF
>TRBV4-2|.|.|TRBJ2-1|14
TGTGCCAGCAGCCAAATACGGGGGAACAATGAGCAGTTCTTC
CASSQIRGNNEQFF
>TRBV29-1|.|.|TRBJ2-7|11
TGCAGCGTTGAGAGGGTGAACGAGCAGTACTTC
CSVERVNEQYF
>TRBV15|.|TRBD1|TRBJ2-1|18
TGTGCCACCAGCGGAAGATCTCCGACAGGGAAGGCATACAATGAGCAGTTCTTC
CATSGRSPTGKAYNEQFF
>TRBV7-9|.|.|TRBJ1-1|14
TGTGCCAGCAGCTTAATCCAGGGAATCACTGAAGCTTTCTTT
CASSLIQGITEAFF
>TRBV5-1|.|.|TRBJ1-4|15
TGCGCCAGCAGCTTGGCCTGGGGGCCTAATGAAAAACTGTTTTTT
CASSLAWGPNEKLFF
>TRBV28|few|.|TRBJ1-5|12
TGTGCCAGCAGTACGTACTGGGGGCCCCAGCATTTT
CASSTYWGPQHF
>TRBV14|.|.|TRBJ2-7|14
TGTGCCAGCAGCCAAGAGATGGGGTACAATGAGCAGTACTTC
CASSQEMGYNEQYF
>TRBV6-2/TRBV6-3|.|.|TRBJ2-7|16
TGTGCCAGCAGTTACGGATCCGCGTTTACCTACAATGAGCAGTACTTC
CASSYGSAFTYNEQYF
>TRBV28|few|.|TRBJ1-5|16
TGTGCCAGCAGTGGGTTAGGACAGTATGTTTCTCAGCCCCAGCATTTT
CASSGLGQYVSQPQHF
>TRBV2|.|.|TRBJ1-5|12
TGTGCCAGCAATTCCCTGACTCAGCCCCAGCATTTT
CASNSLTQPQHF
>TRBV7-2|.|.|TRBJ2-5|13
TGTGCCAGCAGCTTACAATCCCGAGAGACCCAGTACTTC
CASSLQSRETQYF
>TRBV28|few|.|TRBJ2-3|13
TGTGCCAGCAGTGTCGCAAACACAGATACGCAGTATTTT
CASSVANTDTQYF
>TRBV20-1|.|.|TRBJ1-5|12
TGCAGTGCTAGAACGAGCAATCAGCCCCAGCATTTT
CSARTSNQPQHF
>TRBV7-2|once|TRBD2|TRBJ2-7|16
TGTGCCAGCAGATTGGATTCGGGACTAGCGACCTACGAGCAGTACTTC
CASRLDSGLATYEQYF
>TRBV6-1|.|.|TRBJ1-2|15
TGTGCCAGCAGTGCTTTGAATCGGCTCGGCTATGGCTACACCTTC
CASSALNRLGYGYTF
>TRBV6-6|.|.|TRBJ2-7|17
TGTGCCAGCAGTTACTTCCCTATGGGTGGGGGGCGAGACGAGCAGTACTTC
CASSYFPMGGGRDEQYF
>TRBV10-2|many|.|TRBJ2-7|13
TGCGCCAGCACTCGGGACCGCTCCTACGAGCAGTACTTC
CASTRDRSYEQYF
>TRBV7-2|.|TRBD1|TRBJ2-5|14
TGTGCCAGCAGCTGGACAGGGCTTCAAGAGACCCGGTACTTC
CASSWTGLQETRYF
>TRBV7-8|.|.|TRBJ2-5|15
TGTGCCAGCAGCTTAGAGGGCGGGTGGGAAGAGACCCAGTACTTC
CASSLEGGWEETQYF